The 27 T cell receptor beta chains below all came from one sample that was sequenced in a study of molecular identifiers for immune sequencing clone quantification. A single record per CDR3 protein comes from TCRdb applying MiXCR to the PCR reads. The repertoire holds 100,000 or so distinct CDR3 sequences, with roughly 38% as singletons. The sample consisted of naive CD8+ T cells from blood, with Jurkat cell RNA spiked in. Specified subset: FACS-sorted CD8+CD4-CCR7+CD45RA+ naive T cells. Receptors originate from a human donor in good health. Some libraries in this study had Jurkat cell RNA spiked in.

The rearrangement joins TRBV28 to TRBJ2-7, with D tentatively TRBD1 (6 bases). Germline values: CDR1 MDHEN, CDR2 SYDVKM. The V and J ends lost 1 base and 2 bases respectively, with 18 bases between them. The CDR3 runs 17 residues. The CDR3 loop reads CASSLSRNREYTYEQYF. CDR3 nucleotides: TGTGCCAGCAGTTTATCACGGAACAGGGAGTACACCTACGAGCAGTACTTC.

About this clonotype: At one end, the junction sequence differs from germline, possibly due to a read error. V is TRBV4-2 and J is TRBJ2-1; 9 nucleotides line up with TRBD2. Germline assignment: CDR1 LGHNA and CDR2 YNFKEQ. The CDR3 length is 15 residues. Here the CDR3 reads CVSSQGTSRYNEQFF. The CDR3 DNA sequence: TGTGTCAGCAGCCAAGGGACTAGCAGATACAATGAGCAGTTCTTC.

The chain recombines TRBV12-3 or TRBV12-4 with TRBJ1-3; D is undetermined. Trimming stripped 3 bases from V and 3 bases from J, with 9 bases between. The CDR3 is 14 amino acids. Here the CDR3 reads CASSLFNLGNTIYF. CDR3 bases: TGTGCCAGCAGTTTGTTCAATCTTGGAAACACCATATATTTT.

The chain uses TRBV6-5 and TRBJ2-1; 10 bases are a match to TRBD2. CDR1 and CDR2 from the germline V gene are MNHEY and SVGAGI. With V trimmed by 4 bases and J by 7 bases, 10 bases remained unmatched. The CDR3 length is 16 residues. CDR3 loop: CASSSPELAGLNEQFF. The CDR3 DNA reads TGTGCCAGCAGTTCCCCCGAACTAGCGGGATTGAATGAGCAGTTCTTC.

Comments on this clonotype: One base away lies a much larger clone, so this may be a sequencing read error. This sequence joins TRBV2 and TRBJ2-3, with 9 bases that match TRBD2. CDR1 and CDR2 from the germline V gene are SNHLY and FYNNEI. The CDR3 runs 16 residues. CDR3 amino acids: CASHPISGSPTDTQNF. CDR3 nucleotide sequence: TGTGCCAGCCACCCTATTAGCGGGAGCCCCACAGATACGCAGAATTTT. Full variable domain (rest looked up from reference TRBV2 and TRBJ2-3): EPEVTQTPSHQVTQMGQEVILRCVPISNHLYFYWYRQILGQKVEFLVSFYNNEISEKSEIFDDQFSVERPDGSNFTLKIRSTKLEDSAMYFCASHPISGSPTDTQNFGPGTRLTVL.

This clonotype was picked up a small number of times. This rearrangement joins TRBV27 to TRBJ2-7; perhaps TRBD1 as D (6 bases). Germline lookup yields CDR1 MNHEY and CDR2 SMNVEV (reference sequence). This CDR3 region has 14 residues. Trimming removed 3 bases at V and 1 base at J, with 10 bases between. The DNA for the CDR3 is TGTGCCAGCAGTTTGGACAGTGGGTCCTACGAGCAGTACTTC. This translates into CASSLDSGSYEQYF.

For this clonotype: Relative to the germline gene, one junction end is altered; a read error may explain this. The chain combines TRBV27 with TRBJ1-5; possible D gene TRBD1, 6 bases. The CDR3 consists of 14 residues. From germline, CDR1 is MNHEY and CDR2 SMNVEV (reference sequence). CDR3 sequence (DNA): TGTGGCAGCAGTCTTGGACAGTTCAATCAGCCCCAGCATTTT. This codes for CGSSLGQFNQPQHF.

The rearrangement uses TRBV27 and TRBJ2-5; D not certain. The germline CDR1 and CDR2 sequences are MNHEY and SMNVEV (reference sequence). V lost 3 bases and J 9 bases, leaving 14 bases between the germline ends. This CDR3 region has 13 residues. As DNA, the CDR3 is TGTGCCAGCAGTTTCCTCACCGACGAGGCCCAGTACTTC. Protein sequence: CASSFLTDEAQYF.

The rearrangement joins TRBV20-1 to TRBJ2-7; D possibly corresponds to TRBD1 (6 bases). Germline CDR1 is DFQATT and CDR2 is SNEGSKA (reference sequence). V shed 1 base and J shed 5 bases, with 15 bases lying between them. CDR3 size: 14 residues. Written as DNA, the CDR3 is TGCAGTGCTAGAGTCGGGGCAGGGGTCCACGAGCAGTACTTC. Protein product: CSARVGAGVHEQYF.

This clonotype showed up just a few times. V is TRBV13 and J is TRBJ2-3; D gene ambiguous. The CDR3 has 14 amino acids. The V end lost 1 base, the J end lost 3 bases, and 8 bases lay between the germline ends. Germline CDR1 PRHDT, CDR2 FYEKMQ (reference sequence). CDR3 loop: CASSLVASTDTQYF. The CDR3 nucleotides read TGTGCCAGCAGCTTAGTCGCTAGTACAGATACGCAGTATTTT.

This clonotype was counted at least ten times. The CDR3 nucleotides read TGCAGTGCTAGAGATTGGGACAGGGGGCAAGAGACCCAGTACTTC. It is translated as CSARDWDRGQETQYF. V gene TRBV20-1 combines with J gene TRBJ2-5, with 11 bases that match TRBD1. After removal of 0 bases from V and 2 bases from J, the junction contained 2 bases not matched to a gene. The CDR3 totals 15 residues. Germline-derived CDR1 and CDR2 are DFQATT and SNEGSKA (reference sequence).

The chain is built from TRBV28 and TRBJ2-5, with D possibly called TRBD1 or TRBD2 (6 bases each). From germline, CDR1 is MDHEN and CDR2 SYDVKM. CDR3 length: 15 residues. V lost 5 bases and J 5 bases, leaving 18 bases between the germline ends. CDR3 nucleotides: TGTGCCAGCAGTATGCCCCGGGGGCGCATGGAGACCCAGTACTTC. Encoded protein: CASSMPRGRMETQYF. The full variable domain, rest sourced from reference TRBV28 and TRBJ2-5, is DVKVTQSSRYLVKRTGEKVFLECVQDMDHENMFWYRQDPGLGLRLIYFSYDVKMKEKGDIPEGYSVSREKKERFSLILESASTNQTSMYLCASSMPRGRMETQYFGPGTRLLVL.

This clonotype was seen repeatedly, ten times or more. J is TRBJ2-7 and V is TRBV6-2 or TRBV6-3; tentative D call: TRBD2 (6 bases). CDR1 MNHEY and CDR2 SVGEGT come from the germline V gene. V was trimmed by 1 base and J by 6 bases, leaving 10 bases between them. This CDR3 comprises 13 residues. The CDR3 region has the DNA TGTGCCAGCAGTTACTACCCGGAGGGCGAGCAGTACTTC. Its translation: CASSYYPEGEQYF.

A note on this clonotype: A much larger clone sits a single nucleotide away, making a read error possible. The DNA of the CDR3 is TGTGCCAGCTGCTTAGTCAAGGGGGCCGGGGAGCTGTTTTTT. Its protein product is CASCLVKGAGELFF. The chain carries TRBV7-8 and TRBJ2-2, with a tentative D call TRBD1 (6 bases). Germline V gene sequence: CDR1 SGHVS, CDR2 FQNEAQ. The CDR3 spans 14 residues.

The genes are TRBV9 and TRBJ2-1, with a weak D call TRBD2 (7 bases). V was shortened by 0 bases and J by 5 bases, with 18 bases between the two germline ends. The CDR3 length is 17 residues. Germline V gene sequence: CDR1 SGDLS, CDR2 YYNGEE. CDR3 sequence reads: CASSVEGGRNVNNEQFF. The CDR3 DNA is TGTGCCAGCAGCGTAGAGGGGGGGCGGAATGTTAACAATGAGCAGTTCTTC. Drawing the rest from reference TRBV9 and TRBJ2-1, the complete variable domain is DSGVTQTPKHLITATGQRVTLRCSPRSGDLSVYWYQQSLDQGLQFLIQYYNGEERAKGNILERFSAQQFPDLHSELNLSSLELGDSALYFCASSVEGGRNVNNEQFFGPGTRLTVL.

This clonotype has a count of ten or more. No DNA is shown, since the ends of the CDR3 on it are uncertain; the CDR3 is the one TCRdb lists. The chain carries TRBV29-1 and TRBJ2-7; the DNA was not compared with TRBD2, the D call given in the table. Germline CDR1 reads SQVTM; CDR2 reads ANQGSEA. The CDR3 comprises 16 residues, both ends counted. CDR3 sequence: CSVEVGAFGPGYEQYF.

This clonotype was found a few times. The CDR3 spells CASSWLAGGSRDTQYF. The CDR3 nucleotides are TGTGCCAGTAGTTGGCTAGCGGGAGGATCGCGGGATACGCAGTATTTT. This chain joins TRBV19 and TRBJ2-3; 11 nucleotides line up with TRBD2. The junction had 10 bases not matched to a gene; V was cut back by 5 bases and J by 6 bases. Germline assignment: CDR1 LNHDA and CDR2 SQIVND (reference sequence). The CDR3 totals 16 residues.

This sequence joins TRBV28 and TRBJ2-2; 16 bases agree with TRBD2. This CDR3 spans 19 amino acids. Germline lookup yields CDR1 MDHEN and CDR2 SYDVKM. With 6 bases clipped from V and 5 bases from J, the junction kept 12 bases outside the gene matches. CDR3 sequence reads: CASSPPGLAGGPYTGELFF. CDR3 in DNA: TGTGCCAGCAGCCCTCCGGGACTAGCGGGAGGGCCGTATACCGGGGAGCTGTTTTTT.

This chain joins TRBV28 and TRBJ2-5; D remains ambiguous. The CDR3 contains 15 residues. With 8 bases removed from V and 4 bases from J, the gap between germline ends came to 20 bases. CDR1 MDHEN and CDR2 SYDVKM come from the germline V gene. The CDR3 loop reads CASCPERRIIETQYF. In DNA, the CDR3 is TGTGCCAGCTGCCCAGAGAGAAGGATCATAGAGACCCAGTACTTC.

As concerns this clonotype: Its ends do not fully match the called genes, so a read error is possible. This chain uses TRBV7-7 with TRBJ2-3; D not certain. The CDR3 sequence is 14 residues long. Germline V gene sequence: CDR1 SSHAT, CDR2 FNYEAQ (reference sequence). The CDR3: CASSLSPLTDTQYF. In DNA form, the CDR3 reads TGTGCTAGCAGCTTATCGCCGCTCACAGATACGCAGTATTTT.

Remarks on this clonotype: A clone one base away is much larger, so this may be a read error. The chain is built from TRBV20-1 and TRBJ2-7; tentatively, D is TRBD2 (5 bases). The CDR3 is 13 amino acids. Germline assignment: CDR1 DFQATT and CDR2 SNEGSKA (reference sequence). The CDR3 sequence is CGASSAGGREQYF. DNA for the CDR3: TGCGGTGCTAGTAGCGCAGGTGGTCGCGAGCAGTACTTC.

This clonotype has only one observation. The chain links TRBV21-1 to TRBJ1-5. TRBV21-1 is assigned pseudogene status. There are 10 residues in the CDR3. In DNA, the CDR3 is TGTGCCAGCAGGTTCGGGCCCCAGCATTTT. It encodes CASRFGPQHF.

Remarks on this clonotype: A much larger clone is a single base away; this may be a read error. This CDR3 is missing its conserved last phenylalanine or tryptophan, likely due to a read error. The chain employs TRBV28 and TRBJ1-5; D may be TRBD1 (6 bases). Trimming removed 1 base from V and 3 bases from J, with 10 bases in between. Germline V gene data show CDR1 as MDHEN and CDR2 as SYDVKM. CDR3 length: 15 amino acids. CDR3 DNA: TGTGCCAGCAGTTTATTGGGGGGACACAATCAGCCCCAGCATCTT. Protein: CASSLLGGHNQPQHL.

On this clonotype: Since a much larger clone is just one base distant, this may be a read error. The rearrangement links TRBV12-3 or TRBV12-4 to TRBJ1-1; D is ambiguous. This CDR3 has 12 amino acids. CDR3 sequence (DNA): TGTGCCAGCAATTTACTGAACACTGAAGCTTTCTTT. It encodes CASNLLNTEAFF.

The genes are TRBV19 and TRBJ1-6; a weak D match, TRBD1 (5 bases). The CDR3 extends over 15 amino acids. CDR1 and CDR2 from the germline V gene are LNHDA and SQIVND (reference sequence). V was cut by 8 bases and J by 1 base, with 12 bases left in between. The CDR3 bases are TGTGCCAGTTCTGTTGGGACGTCCTATAATTCACCCCTCCACTTT. As protein: CASSVGTSYNSPLHF.

As for this clonotype: This sequence may be a read error, since a much larger clone differs from it by one base. The chain is built from TRBV5-1 and TRBJ2-7; D gene unclear. Germline V lookup: CDR1 SGHRS, CDR2 YFSETQ. V dropped 5 bases and J dropped 6 bases, with 12 bases sitting between them. The CDR3 spans 12 residues. CDR3: CASRPSKGEQYF. CDR3 bases: TGCGCCAGCAGGCCGAGTAAAGGCGAGCAGTACTTC.

This clonotype has a count of ten or more. The gene calls are TRBV7-9 and TRBJ2-1, with D uncertain. CDR3 size: 12 residues. V was shortened by 6 bases and J by 8 bases, with 11 bases between the two germline ends. Per the germline V gene, CDR1 is SEHNR and CDR2 is FQNEAQ (reference sequence). This chain's CDR3 is CASREEFDEQFF. Here the CDR3 DNA reads TGTGCCAGCAGGGAAGAGTTCGATGAGCAGTTCTTC.